The subject of this entry is one T cell receptor beta chain. At one end the junction does not follow the germline gene, possibly because of a read error. Per the original data handling: Reference gene primer amplification yielded estimated nucleated cell counts. The repertoire was sequenced with immunoSEQ multiplex PCR; TCRdb's copy has only in-frame clones and lacks some. Clone size and V and J calls were adopted from that table, with D and trimming inferred from the DNA. The repertoire consists of some 300,000 clones, with 90% occurring once and the leading ten covering approximately 4%. The participants were between roughly 18 and 100 years old and came from under 25 US areas. Assignment of participants to cohorts was predicated upon participant-reported clinical history. This sample was taken from a study of blood T cell repertoires in COVID-19. Study-wide context: Samples of COVID-19 (acute and convalescent) were obtained from the United States, Italy and Spain.

This CDR3 has 15 amino acids. CDR1 and CDR2 (germline): LNHDA, SQIVND (reference sequence). The sample taken for sequencing was PBMCs or T cells enriched from blood (not recorded which). This rearrangement joins TRBV19 to TRBJ2-7, with 9 bases matching TRBD1. The sequence was collected from a young woman with acute COVID-19. Here the CDR3 reads CASSLGGTGSSEQYF. The CDR3 DNA reads as TGTGCCAGTAGCTTAGGTGGGACAGGGTCCTCCGAGCAGTACTTC.